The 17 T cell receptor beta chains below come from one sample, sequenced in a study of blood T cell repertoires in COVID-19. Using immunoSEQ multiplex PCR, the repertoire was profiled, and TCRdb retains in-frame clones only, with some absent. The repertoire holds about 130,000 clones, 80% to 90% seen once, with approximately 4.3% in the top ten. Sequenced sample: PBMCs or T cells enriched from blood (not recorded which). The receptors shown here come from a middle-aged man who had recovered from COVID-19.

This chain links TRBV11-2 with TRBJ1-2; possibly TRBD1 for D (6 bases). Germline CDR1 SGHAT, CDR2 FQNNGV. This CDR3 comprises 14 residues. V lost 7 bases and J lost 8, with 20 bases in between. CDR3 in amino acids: CASNILTGGLGYTF. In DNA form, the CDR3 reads TGTGCCAGCAATATTCTAACGGGGGGCCTGGGCTACACCTTC.

The CDR3 bases are TGTGCCAGCAGCTTGTTACGGACTCCCTTATATGGCTACACCTTC. It is translated as CASSLLRTPLYGYTF. This chain joins TRBV5-8 and TRBJ1-2; D is ambiguous. Germline CDR1 and CDR2: SGHTS and YDEGEE. This CDR3 is built from 15 residues. Trimming took off 1 base at V and 5 bases at J, with 15 bases between the two ends.

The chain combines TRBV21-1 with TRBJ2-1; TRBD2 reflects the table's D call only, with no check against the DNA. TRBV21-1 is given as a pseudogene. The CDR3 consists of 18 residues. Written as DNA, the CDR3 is TGTGCCAGCAGCCCACTTAGCGGGGGGAAAAGATTCGCCTATGAGCAGTTCTTC. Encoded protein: CASSPLSGGKRFAYEQFF.

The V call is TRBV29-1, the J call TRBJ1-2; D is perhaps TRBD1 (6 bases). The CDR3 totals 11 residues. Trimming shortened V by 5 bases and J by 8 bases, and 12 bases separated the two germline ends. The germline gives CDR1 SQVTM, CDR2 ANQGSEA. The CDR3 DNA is TGCAGCGTTCCACAGGGAAACGGCTACACCTTC. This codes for CSVPQGNGYTF.

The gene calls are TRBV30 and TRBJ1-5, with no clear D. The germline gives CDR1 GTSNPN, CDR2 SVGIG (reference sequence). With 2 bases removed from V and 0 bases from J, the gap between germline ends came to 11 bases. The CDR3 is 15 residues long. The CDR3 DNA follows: TGTGCCTGGAGTAACCGGGAGCATAGCAATCAGCCCCAGCATTTT. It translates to CAWSNREHSNQPQHF.

CDR3 protein: CASSSQQGQGHGYTF. As DNA, the CDR3 is TGTGCCAGCAGCTCTCAGCAAGGACAGGGCCATGGCTACACCTTC. The chain recombines TRBV11-2 with TRBJ1-2; 8 bases fit TRBD1. This CDR3 contains 15 residues. From germline, CDR1 is SGHAT and CDR2 FQNNGV. After removal of 4 bases from V and 6 bases from J, the junction contained 10 bases not matched to a gene. Full variable domain (remainder filled in from reference TRBV11-2 and TRBJ1-2): EAGVAQSPRYKIIEKRQSVAFWCNPISGHATLYWYQQILGQGPKLLIQFQNNGVVDDSQLPKDRFSAERLKGVDSTLKIQPAKLEDSAVYLCASSSQQGQGHGYTFGSGTRLTVV.

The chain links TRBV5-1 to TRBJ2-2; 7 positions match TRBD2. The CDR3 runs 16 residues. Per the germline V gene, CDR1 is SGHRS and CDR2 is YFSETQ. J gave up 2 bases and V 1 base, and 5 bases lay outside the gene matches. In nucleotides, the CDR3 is TGCGCCAGCAGCTTGACTCTAGCGGTTAACACCGGGGAGCTGTTTTTT. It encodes CASSLTLAVNTGELFF.

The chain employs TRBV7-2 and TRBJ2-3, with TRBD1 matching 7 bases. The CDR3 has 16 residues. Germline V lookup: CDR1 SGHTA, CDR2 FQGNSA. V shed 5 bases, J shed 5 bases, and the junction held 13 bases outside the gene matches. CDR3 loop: CASSPFGTEKGDTQYF. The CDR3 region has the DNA TGTGCCAGCAGCCCCTTCGGGACAGAGAAGGGAGATACGCAGTATTTT. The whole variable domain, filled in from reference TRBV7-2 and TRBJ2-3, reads GAGVSQSPSNKVTEKGKDVELRCDPISGHTALYWYRQSLGQGLEFLIYFQGNSAPDKSGLPSDRFSAERTGGSVSTLTIQRTQQEDSAVYLCASSPFGTEKGDTQYFGPGTRLTVL.

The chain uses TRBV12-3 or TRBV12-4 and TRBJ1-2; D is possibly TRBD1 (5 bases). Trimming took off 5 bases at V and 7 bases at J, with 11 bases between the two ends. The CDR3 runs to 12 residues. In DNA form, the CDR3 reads TGTGCCAGCAGTCGAAGGGGTTTTGGCTACACCTTC. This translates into CASSRRGFGYTF.

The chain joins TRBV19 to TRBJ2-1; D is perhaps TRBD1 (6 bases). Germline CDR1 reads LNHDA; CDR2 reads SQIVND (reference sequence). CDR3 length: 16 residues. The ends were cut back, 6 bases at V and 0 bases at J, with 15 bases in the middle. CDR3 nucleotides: TGTGCCAGTAGCCCTCAGGGGATGAGCTCCTACAATGAGCAGTTCTTC. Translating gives CASSPQGMSSYNEQFF.

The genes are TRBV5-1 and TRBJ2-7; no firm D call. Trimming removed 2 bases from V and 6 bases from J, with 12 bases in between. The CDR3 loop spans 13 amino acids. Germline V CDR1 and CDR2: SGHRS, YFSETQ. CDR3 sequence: CASSFEPSTEQYF. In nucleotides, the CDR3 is TGCGCCAGCAGCTTTGAGCCTAGTACCGAGCAGTACTTC.

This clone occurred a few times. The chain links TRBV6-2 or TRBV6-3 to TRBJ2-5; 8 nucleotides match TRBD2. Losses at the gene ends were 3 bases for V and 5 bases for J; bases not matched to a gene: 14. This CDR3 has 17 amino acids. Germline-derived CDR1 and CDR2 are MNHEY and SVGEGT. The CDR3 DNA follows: TGTGCCAGCAGTTATCCAAGCGGGAGAGGGCTTCGGGAGACCCAGTACTTC. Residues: CASSYPSGRGLRETQYF.

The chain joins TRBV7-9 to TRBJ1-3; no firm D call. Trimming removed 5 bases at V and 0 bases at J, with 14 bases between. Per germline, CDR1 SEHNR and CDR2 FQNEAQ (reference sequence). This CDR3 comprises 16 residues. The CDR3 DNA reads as TGTGCCAGCAGCCCGAGGCTGCGCAGCTCTGGAAACACCATATATTTT. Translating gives CASSPRLRSSGNTIYF.

CDR3 sequence reads: CASSHPPGGGGNTIYF. CDR3 DNA sequence: TGTGCCAGCAGCCACCCCCCAGGGGGCGGCGGAAACACCATATATTTT. This chain joins TRBV7-2 and TRBJ1-3; TRBD1 aligns across 8 bases. Germline CDR1 reads SGHTA; CDR2 reads FQGNSA. V lost 5 bases and J lost 4; bases outside the gene matches: 10. There are 16 residues in the CDR3.

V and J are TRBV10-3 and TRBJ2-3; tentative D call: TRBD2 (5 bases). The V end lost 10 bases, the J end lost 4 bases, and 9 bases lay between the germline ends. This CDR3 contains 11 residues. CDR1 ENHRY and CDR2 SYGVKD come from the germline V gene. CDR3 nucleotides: TGTGCCACCGGGGTTTCAGATACGCAGTATTTT. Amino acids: CATGVSDTQYF.

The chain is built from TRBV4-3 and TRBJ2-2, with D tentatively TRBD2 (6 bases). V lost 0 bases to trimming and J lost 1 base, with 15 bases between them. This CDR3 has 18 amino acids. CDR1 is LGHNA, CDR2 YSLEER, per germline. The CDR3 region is CASSQELLAPLNTGELFF. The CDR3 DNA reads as TGCGCCAGCAGCCAAGAATTACTAGCTCCCTTGAACACCGGGGAGCTGTTTTTT.

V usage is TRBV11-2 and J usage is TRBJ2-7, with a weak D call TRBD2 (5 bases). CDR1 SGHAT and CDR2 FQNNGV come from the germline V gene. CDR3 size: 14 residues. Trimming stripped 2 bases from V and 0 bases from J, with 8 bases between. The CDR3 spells CASSLLGSSYEQYF. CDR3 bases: TGTGCCAGCAGCTTACTGGGGAGCTCCTACGAGCAGTACTTC.